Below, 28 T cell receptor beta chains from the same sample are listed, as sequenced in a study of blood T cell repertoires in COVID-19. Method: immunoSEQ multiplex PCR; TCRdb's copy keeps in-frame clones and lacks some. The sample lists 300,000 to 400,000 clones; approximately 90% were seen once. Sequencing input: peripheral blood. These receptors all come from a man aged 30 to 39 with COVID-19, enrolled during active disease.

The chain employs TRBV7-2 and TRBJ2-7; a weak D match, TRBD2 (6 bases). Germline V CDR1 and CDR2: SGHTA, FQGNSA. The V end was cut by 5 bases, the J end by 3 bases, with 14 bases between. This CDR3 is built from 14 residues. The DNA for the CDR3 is TGTGCCAGCAGCATAACCGGGGGTTACTACGAGCAGTACTTC. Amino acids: CASSITGGYYEQYF.

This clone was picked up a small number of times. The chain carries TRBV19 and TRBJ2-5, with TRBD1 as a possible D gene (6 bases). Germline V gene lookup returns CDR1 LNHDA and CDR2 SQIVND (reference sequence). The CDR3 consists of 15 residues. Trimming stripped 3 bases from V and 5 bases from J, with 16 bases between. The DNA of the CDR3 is TGTGCCAGTAGTATGTCCACAACCCAGGGGGAGACCCAGTACTTC. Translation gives CASSMSTTQGETQYF.

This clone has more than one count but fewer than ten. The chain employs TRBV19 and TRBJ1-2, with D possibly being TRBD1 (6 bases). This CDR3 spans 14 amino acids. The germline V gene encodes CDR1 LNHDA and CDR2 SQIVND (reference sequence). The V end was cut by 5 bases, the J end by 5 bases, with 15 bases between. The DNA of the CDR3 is TGTGCCAGTAGTTCTGGACAGCGGCTATATGGCTACACCTTC. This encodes CASSSGQRLYGYTF. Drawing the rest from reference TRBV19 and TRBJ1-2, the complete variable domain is DGGITQSPKYLFRKEGQNVTLSCEQNLNHDAMYWYRQDPGQGLRLIYYSQIVNDFQKGDIAEGYSVSREKKESFPLTVTSAQKNPTAFYLCASSSGQRLYGYTFGSGTRLTVV.

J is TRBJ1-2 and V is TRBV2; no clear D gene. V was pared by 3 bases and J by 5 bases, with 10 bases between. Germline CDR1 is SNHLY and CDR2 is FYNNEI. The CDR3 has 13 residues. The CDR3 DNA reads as TGTGCCAGCAGTGATACAAAATGGTATGGCTACACCTTC. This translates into CASSDTKWYGYTF.

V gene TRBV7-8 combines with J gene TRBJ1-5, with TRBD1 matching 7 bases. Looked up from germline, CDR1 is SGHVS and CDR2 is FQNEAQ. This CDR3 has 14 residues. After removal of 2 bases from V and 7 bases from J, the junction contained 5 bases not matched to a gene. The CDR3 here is CASSLLTGDQPQHF. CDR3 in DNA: TGTGCCAGCAGCTTACTAACAGGGGACCAGCCCCAGCATTTT.

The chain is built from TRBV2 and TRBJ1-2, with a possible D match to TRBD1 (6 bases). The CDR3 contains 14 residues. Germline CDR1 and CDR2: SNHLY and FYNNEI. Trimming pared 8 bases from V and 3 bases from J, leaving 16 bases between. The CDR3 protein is CASRRNSGDYGYTF. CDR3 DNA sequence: TGTGCCAGCCGTAGGAACTCAGGGGACTATGGCTACACCTTC.

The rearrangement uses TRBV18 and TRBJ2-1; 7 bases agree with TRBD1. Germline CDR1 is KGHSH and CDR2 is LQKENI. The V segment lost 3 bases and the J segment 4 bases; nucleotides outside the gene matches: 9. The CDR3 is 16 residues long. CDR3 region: CASSPLGTAIYNEQFF. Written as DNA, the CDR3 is TGTGCCAGCTCACCGCTCGGGACAGCAATTTACAATGAGCAGTTCTTC.

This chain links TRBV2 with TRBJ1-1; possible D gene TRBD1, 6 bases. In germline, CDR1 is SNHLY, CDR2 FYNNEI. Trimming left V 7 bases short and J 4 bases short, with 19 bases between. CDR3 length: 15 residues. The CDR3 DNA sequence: TGTGCCAGCACCAAAGCACAGGGAGGGAGCACTGAAGCTTTCTTT. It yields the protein CASTKAQGGSTEAFF.

The CDR3 sequence is CANPRVLEAFF. DNA for the CDR3: TGTGCCAATCCCCGGGTGTTAGAAGCTTTCTTT. V gene TRBV21-1 combines with J gene TRBJ1-1. TRBV21-1 is a known pseudogene. CDR3 length: 11 residues.

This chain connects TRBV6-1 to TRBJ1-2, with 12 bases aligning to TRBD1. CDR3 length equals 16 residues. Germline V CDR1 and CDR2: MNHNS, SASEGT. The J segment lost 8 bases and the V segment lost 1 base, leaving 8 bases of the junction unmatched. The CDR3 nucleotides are TGTGCCAGCAGTGAAGGGGGACAGGGGGCACGGGGCGGCTACACCTTC. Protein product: CASSEGGQGARGGYTF.

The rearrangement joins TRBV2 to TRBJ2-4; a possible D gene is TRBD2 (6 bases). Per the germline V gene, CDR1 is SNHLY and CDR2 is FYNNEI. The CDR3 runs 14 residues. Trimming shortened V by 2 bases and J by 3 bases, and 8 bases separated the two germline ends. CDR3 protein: CASSELGGKNIQYF. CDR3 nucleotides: TGTGCCAGCAGTGAACTGGGAGGCAAAAACATTCAGTACTTC.

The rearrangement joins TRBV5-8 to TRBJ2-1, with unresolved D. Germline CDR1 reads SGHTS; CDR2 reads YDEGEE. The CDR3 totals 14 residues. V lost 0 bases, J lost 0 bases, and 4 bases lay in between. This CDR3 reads CASSLAGSYNEQFF. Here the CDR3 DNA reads TGTGCCAGCAGCTTGGCCGGCTCCTACAATGAGCAGTTCTTC. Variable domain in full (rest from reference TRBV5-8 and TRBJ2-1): EAGVTQSPTHLIKTRGQQATLRCSPISGHTSVYWYQQALGLGLQFLLWYDEGEERNRGNFPPRFSGRQFPNYSSELNVNALELEDSALYLCASSLAGSYNEQFFGPGTRLTVL.

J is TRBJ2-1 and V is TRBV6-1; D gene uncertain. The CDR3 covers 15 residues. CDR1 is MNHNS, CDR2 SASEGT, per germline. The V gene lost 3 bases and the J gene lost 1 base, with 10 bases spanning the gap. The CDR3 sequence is CASSEEHLSYNEQFF. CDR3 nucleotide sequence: TGTGCCAGCAGTGAGGAGCATCTATCCTACAATGAGCAGTTCTTC.

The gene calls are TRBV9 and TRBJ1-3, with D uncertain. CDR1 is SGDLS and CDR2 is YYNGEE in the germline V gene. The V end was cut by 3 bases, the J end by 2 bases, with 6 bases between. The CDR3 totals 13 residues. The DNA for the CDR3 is TGTGCCAGCAGCGGGAGGGCTGGAAACACCATATATTTT. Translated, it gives CASSGRAGNTIYF.

CDR3 loop: CASRLTGSGQQETQYF. For the CDR3, the DNA is TGTGCCAGCAGATTAACCGGATCGGGACAGCAAGAGACCCAGTACTTC. The rearrangement links TRBV28 to TRBJ2-5, with TRBD1 identical over 7 bases. Germline V gives CDR1 MDHEN, CDR2 SYDVKM. The CDR3 is 16 amino acids. V lost 6 bases and J lost 2; bases outside the gene matches: 12. The complete variable domain, with remaining parts taken from reference TRBV28 and TRBJ2-5, reads DVKVTQSSRYLVKRTGEKVFLECVQDMDHENMFWYRQDPGLGLRLIYFSYDVKMKEKGDIPEGYSVSREKKERFSLILESASTNQTSMYLCASRLTGSGQQETQYFGPGTRLLVL.

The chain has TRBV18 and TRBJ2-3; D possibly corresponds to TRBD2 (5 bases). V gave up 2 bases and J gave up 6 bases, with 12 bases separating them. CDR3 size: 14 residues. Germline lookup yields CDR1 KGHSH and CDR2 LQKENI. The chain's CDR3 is CASSPNLADDTQYF. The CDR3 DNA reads TGTGCCAGCTCACCAAACCTAGCAGACGATACGCAGTATTTT.

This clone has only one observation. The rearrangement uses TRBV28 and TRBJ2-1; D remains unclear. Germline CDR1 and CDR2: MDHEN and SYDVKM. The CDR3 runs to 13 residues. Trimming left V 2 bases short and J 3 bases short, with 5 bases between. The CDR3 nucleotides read TGTGCCAGCAGTTTAGAGTACTACAATGAGCAGTTCTTC. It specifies CASSLEYYNEQFF.

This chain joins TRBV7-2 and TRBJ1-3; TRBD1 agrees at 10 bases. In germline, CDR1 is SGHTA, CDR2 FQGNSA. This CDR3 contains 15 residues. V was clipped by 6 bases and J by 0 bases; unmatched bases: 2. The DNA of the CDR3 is TGTGCCAGCAGGCGGGACAGGGGCTCTGGAAACACCATATATTTT. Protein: CASRRDRGSGNTIYF.

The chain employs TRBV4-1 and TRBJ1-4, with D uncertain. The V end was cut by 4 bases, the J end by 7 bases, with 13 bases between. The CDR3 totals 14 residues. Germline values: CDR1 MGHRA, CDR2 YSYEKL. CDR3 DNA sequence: TGCGCCAGCAGCCCTGGTGGTACAAGTGAAAAACTGTTTTTT. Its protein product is CASSPGGTSEKLFF.

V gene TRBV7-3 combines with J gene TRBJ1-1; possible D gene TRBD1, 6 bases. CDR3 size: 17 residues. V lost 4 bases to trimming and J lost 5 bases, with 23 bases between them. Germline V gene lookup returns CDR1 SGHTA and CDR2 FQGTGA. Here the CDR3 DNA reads TGTGCCAGCAGCTCAGAGGGGGTTCAGGGCCGGTGGACTGAAGCTTTCTTT. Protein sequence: CASSSEGVQGRWTEAFF.

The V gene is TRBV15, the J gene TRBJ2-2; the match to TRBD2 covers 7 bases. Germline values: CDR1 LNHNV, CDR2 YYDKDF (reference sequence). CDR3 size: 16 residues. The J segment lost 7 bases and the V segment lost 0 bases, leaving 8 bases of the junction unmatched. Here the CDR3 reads CATSRDTGGGDGELFF. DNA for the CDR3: TGTGCCACCAGCAGAGATACTGGCGGGGGTGACGGGGAGCTGTTTTTT.

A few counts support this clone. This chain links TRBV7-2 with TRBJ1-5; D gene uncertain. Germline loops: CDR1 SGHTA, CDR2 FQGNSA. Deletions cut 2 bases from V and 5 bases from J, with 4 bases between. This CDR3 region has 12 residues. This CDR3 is CASSLLHQPQHF. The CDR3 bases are TGTGCCAGCAGCTTACTCCATCAGCCCCAGCATTTT. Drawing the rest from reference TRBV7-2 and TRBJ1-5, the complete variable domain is GAGVSQSPSNKVTEKGKDVELRCDPISGHTALYWYRQSLGQGLEFLIYFQGNSAPDKSGLPSDRFSAERTGGSVSTLTIQRTQQEDSAVYLCASSLLHQPQHFGDGTRLSIL.

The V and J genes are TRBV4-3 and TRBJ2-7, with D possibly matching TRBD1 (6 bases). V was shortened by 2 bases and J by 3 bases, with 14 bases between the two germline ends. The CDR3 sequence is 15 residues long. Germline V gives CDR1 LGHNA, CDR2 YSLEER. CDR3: CASSQSTGSGYEQYF. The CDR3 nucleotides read TGCGCCAGCAGCCAAAGTACAGGGTCGGGCTACGAGCAGTACTTC.

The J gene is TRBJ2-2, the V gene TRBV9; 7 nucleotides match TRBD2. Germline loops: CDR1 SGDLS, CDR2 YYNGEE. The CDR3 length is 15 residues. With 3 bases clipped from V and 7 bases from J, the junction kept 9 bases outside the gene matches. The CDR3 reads CASSGLAELSGELFF. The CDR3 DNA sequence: TGTGCCAGCAGCGGACTAGCCGAACTGAGCGGGGAGCTGTTTTTT. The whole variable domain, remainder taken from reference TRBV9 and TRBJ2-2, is DSGVTQTPKHLITATGQRVTLRCSPRSGDLSVYWYQQSLDQGLQFLIQYYNGEERAKGNILERFSAQQFPDLHSELNLSSLELGDSALYFCASSGLAELSGELFFGEGSRLTVL.

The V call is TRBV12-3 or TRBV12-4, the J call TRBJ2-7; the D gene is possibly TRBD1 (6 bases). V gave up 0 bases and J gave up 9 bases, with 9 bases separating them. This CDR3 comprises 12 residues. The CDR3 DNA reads TGTGCCAGCAGTTTAGCAGGGACACCGCAGTACTTC. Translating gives CASSLAGTPQYF.

The CDR3 region has the DNA TGTGCCAGTAGCCTCGACCGGGGAGCGGGGGAGACCCAGTACTTC. Translation gives CASSLDRGAGETQYF. The chain combines TRBV19 with TRBJ2-5; the match to TRBD2 covers 7 bases. In germline, CDR1 is LNHDA, CDR2 SQIVND (reference sequence). The CDR3 contains 15 residues. The ends lost 6 bases at V and 5 bases at J; junction bases unmatched: 12.

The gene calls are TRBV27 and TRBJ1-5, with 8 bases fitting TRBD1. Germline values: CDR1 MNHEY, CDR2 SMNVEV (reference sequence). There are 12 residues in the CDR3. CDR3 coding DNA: TGTGCGACCGGGACAGGTGGCTTGCCCCAGCATTTT. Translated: CATGTGGLPQHF.

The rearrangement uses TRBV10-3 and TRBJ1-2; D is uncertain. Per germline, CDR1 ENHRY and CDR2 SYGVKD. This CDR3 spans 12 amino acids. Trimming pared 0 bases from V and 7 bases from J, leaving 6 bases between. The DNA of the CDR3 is TGTGCCATCAGTGAGTCGAGAGGTGGCTACACCTTC. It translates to CAISESRGGYTF.